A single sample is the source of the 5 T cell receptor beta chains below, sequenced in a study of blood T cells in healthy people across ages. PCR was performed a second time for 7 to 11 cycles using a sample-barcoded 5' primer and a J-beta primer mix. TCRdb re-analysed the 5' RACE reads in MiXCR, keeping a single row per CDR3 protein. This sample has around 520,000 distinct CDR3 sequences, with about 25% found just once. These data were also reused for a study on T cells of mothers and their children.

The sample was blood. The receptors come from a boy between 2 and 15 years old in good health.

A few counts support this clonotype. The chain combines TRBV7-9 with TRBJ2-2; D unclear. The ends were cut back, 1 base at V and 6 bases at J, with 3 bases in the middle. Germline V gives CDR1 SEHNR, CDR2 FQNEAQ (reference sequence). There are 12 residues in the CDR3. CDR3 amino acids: CASSLVSGELFF. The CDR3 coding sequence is TGTGCCAGCAGCTTAGTGTCCGGGGAGCTGTTTTTT.

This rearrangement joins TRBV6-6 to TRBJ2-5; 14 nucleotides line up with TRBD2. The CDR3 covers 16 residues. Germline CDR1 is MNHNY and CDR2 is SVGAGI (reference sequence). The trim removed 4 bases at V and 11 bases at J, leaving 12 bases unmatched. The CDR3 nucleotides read TGTGCCAGCAGTTCTTCCTCGGGACTAGCGGGAGAAGAGCAGTACTTC. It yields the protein CASSSSSGLAGEEQYF.

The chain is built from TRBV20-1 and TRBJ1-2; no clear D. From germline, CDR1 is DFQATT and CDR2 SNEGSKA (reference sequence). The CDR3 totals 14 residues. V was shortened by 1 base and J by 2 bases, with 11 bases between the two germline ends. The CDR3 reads CSARVPGSNYGYTF. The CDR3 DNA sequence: TGCAGTGCTAGAGTGCCGGGATCCAACTATGGCTACACCTTC.

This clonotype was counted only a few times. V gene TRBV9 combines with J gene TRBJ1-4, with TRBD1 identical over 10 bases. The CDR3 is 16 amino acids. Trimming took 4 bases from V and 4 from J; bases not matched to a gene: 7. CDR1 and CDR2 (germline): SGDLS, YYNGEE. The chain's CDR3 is CASSPGTGAINEKLFF. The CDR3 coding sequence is TGTGCCAGCAGCCCGGGGACAGGGGCGATTAATGAAAAACTGTTTTTT. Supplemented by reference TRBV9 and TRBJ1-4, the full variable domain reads DSGVTQTPKHLITATGQRVTLRCSPRSGDLSVYWYQQSLDQGLQFLIQYYNGEERAKGNILERFSAQQFPDLHSELNLSSLELGDSALYFCASSPGTGAINEKLFFGSGTQLSVL.

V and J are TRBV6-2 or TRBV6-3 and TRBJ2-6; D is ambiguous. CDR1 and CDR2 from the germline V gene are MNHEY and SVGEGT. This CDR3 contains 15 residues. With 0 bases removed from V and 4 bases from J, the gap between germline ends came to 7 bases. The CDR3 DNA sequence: TGTGCCAGCAGTTACTCCTGGCCCGGGGCCAACGTCCTGACTTTC. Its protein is CASSYSWPGANVLTF.